The TCR beta chain under discussion was sequenced for a study of T-cell memory formation after mild COVID-19. Overall study results and limits: Shrinking CD4+ clones were chiefly CM and EM; CD8+ ones were chiefly EMRA.

As regards this clonotype: What it binds is not known.

TCRdb passed the 5' RACE reads through MiXCR, listing each CDR3 protein once. Here the sample spans hundreds of thousands of distinct CDR3 sequences, roughly 21% being singletons. Germline V gene lookup returns CDR1 LNHDA and CDR2 SQIVND (reference sequence). The CDR3 totals 14 residues. V lost 10 bases to trimming and J lost 2 bases; unmatched junction nucleotides: 5. The J gene is TRBJ2-6, the V gene TRBV19; 7 nucleotides line up with TRBD1. Sequenced sample: PBMCs or a T cell subset sorted from them (not recorded which). The clonotype originates from an adult woman who had mild COVID-19 (a few samples of this study predate the infection). Cell type and time point are not known. CDR3: CATDRVAGANVLTF. The CDR3 DNA follows: TGTGCCACCGACAGGGTCGCTGGGGCCAACGTCCTGACTTTC. Complete variable domain (other parts from reference TRBV19 and TRBJ2-6): DGGITQSPKYLFRKEGQNVTLSCEQNLNHDAMYWYRQDPGQGLRLIYYSQIVNDFQKGDIAEGYSVSREKKESFPLTVTSAQKNPTAFYLCATDRVAGANVLTFGAGSRLTVL.